What follows is one T cell receptor (beta chain) and its context. Antigen unknown. In the naive CD8 group, cells lacked CD45RO and were positively selected for CCR7, so terminally differentiated effector memory CD45RA+ cells were left out. The data originate from a study of shared clonotypes between healthy human individuals. Study-level results: Rarefaction exposed incomplete sorted-subset sequencing despite large depth.

With 3 bases clipped from V and 5 bases from J, the junction kept 9 bases outside the gene matches. The germline CDR1 and CDR2 sequences are SGDLS and YYNGEE. CDR3 length: 17 residues. Sequenced by immunoSEQ multiplex PCR; TCRdb stores in-frame clones only, minus some. In the table there are 800,000 to 950,000 clones, around 96% of which are singletons. The sequenced sample consisted of naive CD8+ T cells sorted from blood. This TCR was recovered from a young man in good health. The chain carries TRBV9 and TRBJ2-5, with 14 bases aligning to TRBD2. The DNA for the CDR3 is TGTGCCAGCAGCGCCCGTCCCGGGACTAGCGGGAGTGAGACCCAGTACTTC. Translation gives CASSARPGTSGSETQYF.